This TCR beta chain was identified during a study of blood T cells in healthy people across ages. General study points: Strong correlation existed between TCR beta diversity and naive T cell percentage.

Alongside a J-beta primer mix, a sample-barcoded 5' primer served in a second PCR lasting about 6 to 11 cycles. TCRdb independently ran MiXCR on the 5' RACE reads; one entry per CDR3 protein. The profile shows around 1,100,000 distinct CDR3 sequences, approximately 38% of them singletons. This CDR3 spans 14 amino acids. Germline CDR1 SGHTA, CDR2 FQGNSA. About this clonotype: No antigen is known for it. One end of the junction varies from germline; a read error may be responsible.

The receptor comes from a man younger than 30 in good health. Sequencing was done on a sample of blood. The rearrangement joins TRBV7-2 to TRBJ1-1; D uncertain. CDR3 nucleotides: TGTGCCATCAGCTTACGGGGAGGGAACACTGAAGCTTTCTTT. Amino acids: CAISLRGGNTEAFF.